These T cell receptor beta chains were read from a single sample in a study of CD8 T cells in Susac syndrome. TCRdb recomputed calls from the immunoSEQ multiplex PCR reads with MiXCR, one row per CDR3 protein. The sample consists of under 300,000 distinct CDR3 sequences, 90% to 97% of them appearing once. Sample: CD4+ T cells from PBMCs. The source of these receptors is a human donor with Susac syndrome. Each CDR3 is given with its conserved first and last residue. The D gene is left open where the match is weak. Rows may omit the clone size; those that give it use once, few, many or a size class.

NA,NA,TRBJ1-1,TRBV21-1,TGTGCCAGCAGCGGACCCGACAGGGCTCCTGAAGCTTTCTTT,CASSGPDRAPEAFF
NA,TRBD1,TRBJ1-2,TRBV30,TGTGCCTGGACCAAGGGGGCGGACTATGGCTACACCTTC,CAWTKGADYGYTF
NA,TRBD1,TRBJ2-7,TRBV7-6,TGTGCCAGCAGCCCAGGGACAGCTTCTTCCTACGAGCAGTACTTC,CASSPGTASSYEQYF
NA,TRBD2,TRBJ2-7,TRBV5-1,TGCGCCAGCAGCTTGTTTTCGGGGACTAGCGGGAGGGCCGTCTACGAGCAGTACTTC,CASSLFSGTSGRAVYEQYF
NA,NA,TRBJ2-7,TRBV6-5,TGTGCCAGCAGTTACTATCCAGGTTCTTACGAGCAGTACTTC,CASSYYPGSYEQYF
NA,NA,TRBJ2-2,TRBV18,TGTGCCAGCTCACCACGCACCGGGGAGCTGTTTTTT,CASSPRTGELFF
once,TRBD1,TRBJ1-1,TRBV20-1,TGCAGTGCTCGGTTCTACGACGACAGGGTGGTAACTGAAGCTTTCTTT,CSARFYDDRVVTEAFF
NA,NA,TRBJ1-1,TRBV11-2,TGTGCCAGCAGCTTATGGGTGAACACTGAAGCTTTCTTT,CASSLWVNTEAFF
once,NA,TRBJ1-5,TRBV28,TGTGCCAGCAGTCCCACCGGGCAGTTAGTCCAGCCCCAGCATTTT,CASSPTGQLVQPQHF
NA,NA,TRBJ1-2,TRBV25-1,TGTGCCAGCAGTTGGGCAGCATATGGCTACACCTTC,CASSWAAYGYTF
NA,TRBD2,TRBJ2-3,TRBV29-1,TGCAGCGGGAGCGGACTAGCGGGAGTGGGGGATACGCAGTATTTT,CSGSGLAGVGDTQYF
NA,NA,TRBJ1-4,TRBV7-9,TGTGCCAGCAGCTATGGACCACGAGGGGCAACTAATGAAAAACTGTTTTTT,CASSYGPRGATNEKLFF
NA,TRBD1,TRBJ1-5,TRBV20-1,TGCAGTGCTAGAGATGCGGGACAGTATCAGCCCCAGCATTTT,CSARDAGQYQPQHF
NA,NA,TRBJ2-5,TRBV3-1,TGTGCCAGCAGCCGGACCCGACAGACGGTGCGGGAGACCCAGTACTTC,CASSRTRQTVRETQYF
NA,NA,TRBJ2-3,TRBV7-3,TGTGCCAGCAGCTTAACTGTCGGCACAGATACGCAGTATTTT,CASSLTVGTDTQYF
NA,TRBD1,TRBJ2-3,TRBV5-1,TGCGCCAGCAGCCCGGGGACAGGGGCAGATACGCAGTATTTT,CASSPGTGADTQYF
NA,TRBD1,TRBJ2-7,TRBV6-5,TGTGCCAGCAGCGCGGACAGGGGGATCTACGAGCAGTACTTC,CASSADRGIYEQYF
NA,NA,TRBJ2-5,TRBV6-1,TGTGCCAGCAGTCCTCCCACCCCCTCGACTAGTCGCGAGACCCAGTACTTC,CASSPPTPSTSRETQYF
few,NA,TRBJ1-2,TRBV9,TGTGCCAGCAGCGCGGACTCGTACGGCTACACCTTC,CASSADSYGYTF
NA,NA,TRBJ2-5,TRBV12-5,TGTGCTAGTGTCTTACAAGAGACCCAGTACTTC,CASVLQETQYF
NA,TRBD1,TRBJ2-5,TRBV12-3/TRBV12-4,TGTGCCAGCAGTTTCGGACAGGAAGAGACCCAGTACTTC,CASSFGQEETQYF
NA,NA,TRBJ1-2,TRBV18,TGTGCCAGCTCACCACCGACAGGAGCTAACTATGGCTACACCTTC,CASSPPTGANYGYTF
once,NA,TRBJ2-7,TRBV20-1,TGCAGTGCTAGAGTCCTGACCGGGACACAGGCCGGGGAGCAGTACTTC,CSARVLTGTQAGEQYF
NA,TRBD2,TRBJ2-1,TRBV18,TGTGCCAGCTCACCACCGACTAGCCAAGAGTTCTTC,CASSPPTSQEFF
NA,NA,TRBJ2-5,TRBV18,TGTGCCAGCTCACCTTACAGGGACCAAGAGACCCAGTACTTC,CASSPYRDQETQYF
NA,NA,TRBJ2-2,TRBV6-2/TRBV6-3,TGTGCCAGCAGTTTGGGTCTCACCGGGGAGCTGTTTTTT,CASSLGLTGELFF
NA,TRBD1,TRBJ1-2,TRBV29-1,TGCAGCACAAAACAGGGGACTCAGGTGGTTGGCTACACCTTC,CSTKQGTQVVGYTF
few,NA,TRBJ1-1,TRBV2,TGTGCCAGCAGTGAGCAGGGGAACACTGAAGCTTTCTTT,CASSEQGNTEAFF
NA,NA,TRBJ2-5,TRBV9,TGTGCCAGCAGCCTACGGACTAAAGCGGGGACCCAGTACTTC,CASSLRTKAGTQYF
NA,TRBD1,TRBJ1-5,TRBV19,TGTGCCAGTAGTCACAGGGGGCGTATGGACAATCAGCCCCAGCATTTT,CASSHRGRMDNQPQHF
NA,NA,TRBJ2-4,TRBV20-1,TGCAGTGCTAGAGCGGACTCTGAAGGCCACATTCAGTACTTC,CSARADSEGHIQYF
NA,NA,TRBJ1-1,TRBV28,TGTGCCAGCAGTTTAGGCGGTAGGAAGGACACTGAAGCTTTCTTT,CASSLGGRKDTEAFF
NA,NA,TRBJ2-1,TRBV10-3,TGTGCCACCCTCCCGGCCCTTTTCACCTACAATGAGCAGTTCTTC,CATLPALFTYNEQFF
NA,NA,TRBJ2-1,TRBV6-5,TGTGCCAGCAGTTACTCGGAGTTAACGGGGGTCAATGAGCAGTTCTTC,CASSYSELTGVNEQFF
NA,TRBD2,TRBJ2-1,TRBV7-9,TGTGCCAGCAGCTTCCTAGGCGGGAGGCCAAACAATGAGCAGTTCTTC,CASSFLGGRPNNEQFF
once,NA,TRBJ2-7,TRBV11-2,TGTGCCAGCAGCTCCGACAGTCCCTCCTACGAGCAGTACTTC,CASSSDSPSYEQYF
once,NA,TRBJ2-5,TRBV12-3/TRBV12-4,TGTGCCAGCAGTTTCCAGGGACAAGAGACCCAGTACTTC,CASSFQGQETQYF
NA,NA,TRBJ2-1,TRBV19,TGTGCCAGTAGTATAGAGGGGATCCGGTTCTTC,CASSIEGIRFF
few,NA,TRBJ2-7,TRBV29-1,TGCAGCGATCGGAACCTGGGCTACGAGCAGTACTTC,CSDRNLGYEQYF
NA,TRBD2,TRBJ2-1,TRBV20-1,TGCAGTGCTAGGACTAGCGGGAGCTCCTACAATGAGCAGTTCTTC,CSARTSGSSYNEQFF
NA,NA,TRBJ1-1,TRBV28,TGTGCCAGCACCTCGGGCGGGGGTAGCACTGAAGCTTTCTTT,CASTSGGGSTEAFF
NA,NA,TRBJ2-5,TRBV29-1,TGCAGCGTTGTAGGGCGGCAATCCCGGGAGACCCAGTACTTC,CSVVGRQSRETQYF
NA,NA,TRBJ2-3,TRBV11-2,TGTGCCAGCAGCTTAGTCTCCCCCGAGTCAGATACGCAGTATTTT,CASSLVSPESDTQYF
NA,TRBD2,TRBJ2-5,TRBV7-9,TGTGCCAGCAGCTTAGTAGCGGGAATGAAAGAGACCCAGTACTTC,CASSLVAGMKETQYF
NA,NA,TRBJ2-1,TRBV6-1,TGTGCCAGCAGTCCAAAAGAGACAGATGTGGACAATGAGCAGTTCTTC,CASSPKETDVDNEQFF
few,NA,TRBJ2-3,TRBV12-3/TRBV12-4,TGTGCCAGCAGTTTAGCGTCAGATACGCAGTATTTT,CASSLASDTQYF
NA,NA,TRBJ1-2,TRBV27,TGTGCCAGCAGTTCAAGGGGCCTCTATGGCTACACCTTC,CASSSRGLYGYTF
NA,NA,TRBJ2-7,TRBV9,TGTGCCAGCAGCGCGAGGCAGGGTGGTAGCGAGCAGTACTTC,CASSARQGGSEQYF
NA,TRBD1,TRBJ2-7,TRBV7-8,TGTGCCAGCAGCCCGCGACAGGGTTTGCACGAGCAGTACTTC,CASSPRQGLHEQYF
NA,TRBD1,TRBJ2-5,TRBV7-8,TGTGCCAGCAGGGCTGGGACAGTCCAAGAGACCCAGTACTTC,CASRAGTVQETQYF
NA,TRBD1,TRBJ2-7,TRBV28,TGTGCCAGCAGTCCCCTCGACAGGGACTCCTACGAGCAGTACTTC,CASSPLDRDSYEQYF
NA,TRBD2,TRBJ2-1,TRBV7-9,TGTGCCAGCAGCCGACCACTAGCGGCAAGCTCCTACAATGAGCAGTTCTTC,CASSRPLAASSYNEQFF
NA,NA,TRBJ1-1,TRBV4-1,TGCGCCAGCAGCCAAGTTAGGGCTGAAGCTTTCTTT,CASSQVRAEAFF
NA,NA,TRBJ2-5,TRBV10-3,TGTGCCATCAGCGAGCCGGGGAATGGGGAGACCCAGTACTTC,CAISEPGNGETQYF
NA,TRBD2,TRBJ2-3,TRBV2,TGTGCCAGCAGAAGCCTAGCGGGAGCAGATACGCAGTATTTT,CASRSLAGADTQYF
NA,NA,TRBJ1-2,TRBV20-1,TGCAGTGCTAGTTTCGGCTATGGCTACACCTTC,CSASFGYGYTF
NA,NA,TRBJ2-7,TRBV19,TGTGCCAGTAGTCCGGGACGCGGACCGTACGAGCAGTACTTC,CASSPGRGPYEQYF